This T cell receptor (beta chain) emerged from a study of T cell clonotyping in hematopoietic cell transplantation. Time point specified: recipient sample about 28 days before transplant, after cytoreduction. Losses at the gene ends were 6 bases for V and 1 base for J; bases not matched to a gene: 6. The CDR3 runs 15 residues. Germline CDR1 SNHLY, CDR2 FYNNEI. General observations from the study: Without cell sorting, CD4 versus CD8 contributions remain unresolved. Recipient TCR diversity dropped after transplant; expanded clonotypes rose from day 30 to 180.

Data came from immunoSEQ multiplex PCR; TCRdb stores just in-frame clones and leaves some out. The sample holds about 41,000 clones; about 85% are singletons and the top ten take approximately 3%. In the case of this clone: The antigen is unknown.

The TCR comes from a man between 60 and 75 years old with acute myeloid leukemia. Some clones in this sample may be carry-over from other donors' samples. The rearrangement joins TRBV2 to TRBJ2-3; 8 bases are a match to TRBD1. The specimen comprised peripheral blood mononuclear cells, sampled before stem cell transplant. CDR3 sequence reads: CASSSDRGGTDTQYF. CDR3 in DNA: TGTGCCAGCAGCTCCGACAGGGGTGGCACAGATACGCAGTATTTT.